The 20 T cell receptor beta chains listed next were all sequenced from one sample in a study of shared clonotypes between healthy human individuals. Profiled with immunoSEQ multiplex PCR; TCRdb holds only in-frame clones, not every one. The sample includes approximately 99,000 clones, around 65% of them seen just once. Sequencing used memory CD8+ T cells sorted from blood. Subset defined: CD45RO+ cells pooled with CCR7-negative TemRA cells. These receptors all stem from a woman in her 30s in good health.

The chain carries TRBV2 and TRBJ2-7; 12 bases line up with TRBD2. The CDR3 has 16 residues. The germline CDR1 and CDR2 sequences are SNHLY and FYNNEI. V gave up 5 bases and J gave up 3 bases; unmatched junction bases: 8. The CDR3 sequence: CASSPTSGRFLYEQYF. In DNA form, the CDR3 reads TGTGCCAGCAGTCCGACTAGCGGGAGATTTCTCTACGAGCAGTACTTC.

The chain carries TRBV13 and TRBJ1-1; 7 nucleotides match TRBD1. The V segment lost 7 bases and the J segment 1 base; nucleotides outside the gene matches: 12. Germline V gene sequence: CDR1 PRHDT, CDR2 FYEKMQ (reference sequence). The CDR3 loop spans 16 amino acids. The CDR3 nucleotides are TGTGCCAGCACCTGGGGATGGGGACAGACGAACACTGAAGCTTTCTTT. It specifies CASTWGWGQTNTEAFF.

This clone was seen only a few times. V and J are TRBV21-1 and TRBJ1-4. TRBV21-1 is a recognized pseudogene. CDR3 length equals 13 residues. CDR3 sequence reads: CASSKGPNEKLFF. In DNA form, the CDR3 reads TGTGCCAGCAGCAAGGGACCTAATGAAAAACTGTTTTTT.

The chain has TRBV7-9 and TRBJ2-3, with no clear D. CDR1 and CDR2 (germline): SEHNR, FQNEAQ (reference sequence). The CDR3 consists of 16 residues. Between the trimmed V and J ends, which lost 4 bases and 2 bases, there was a span of 16 bases. The CDR3, as DNA: TGTGCCAGCAGCTCCACTAAGCACATGATCACAGATACGCAGTATTTT. This translates into CASSSTKHMITDTQYF.

Concerning this clone itself: This may stem from a read error, because a much larger clone lies one nucleotide away. The chain employs TRBV7-3 and TRBJ1-2; D remains ambiguous. CDR1 SGHTA and CDR2 FQGTGA come from the germline V gene. This CDR3 comprises 12 residues. V lost 2 bases and J 1 base, leaving 2 bases between the germline ends. Written as DNA, the CDR3 is TGTGCCAGCAGCTTAGATAACTATGGCTACACCTTC. Translating gives CASSLDNYGYTF.

V gene TRBV9 combines with J gene TRBJ1-1; D is uncertain. The CDR3 length is 14 residues. V was trimmed by 2 bases and J by 1 base, leaving 9 bases between them. Germline V lookup: CDR1 SGDLS, CDR2 YYNGEE. The CDR3 protein is CASSVGYANTEAFF. The CDR3 coding sequence is TGTGCCAGCAGCGTTGGGTACGCGAACACTGAAGCTTTCTTT.

The chain joins TRBV6-5 to TRBJ1-5; TRBD1 might be the D (6 bases). This CDR3 has 15 residues. Germline V gene lookup returns CDR1 MNHEY and CDR2 SVGAGI. V was cut by 4 bases and J by 1 base, with 11 bases left in between. This CDR3 reads CASSLGGGSNQPQHF. CDR3 bases: TGTGCCAGCAGTTTAGGGGGGGGGAGCAATCAGCCCCAGCATTTT.

By proportion, this clone is medium-sized. The rearrangement links TRBV5-1 to TRBJ2-1; maybe TRBD1 (6 bases). The CDR3 spans 16 residues. Germline-derived CDR1 and CDR2 are SGHRS and YFSETQ. V was clipped by 2 bases and J by 0 bases, with 12 bases between them. The CDR3: CASSFYRELSYNEQFF. CDR3 sequence (DNA): TGCGCCAGCAGCTTTTACAGGGAACTCTCCTACAATGAGCAGTTCTTC. The full variable domain, its missing parts supplied by reference TRBV5-1 and TRBJ2-1, is KAGVTQTPRYLIKTRGQQVTLSCSPISGHRSVSWYQQTPGQGLQFLFEYFSETQRNKGNFPGRFSGRQFSNSRSEMNVSTLELGDSALYLCASSFYRELSYNEQFFGPGTRLTVL.

The V call is TRBV7-9, the J call TRBJ2-7; 8 bases map to TRBD2. Trimming removed 2 bases from V and 6 bases from J; junction bases left unmatched: 6. This CDR3 has 14 residues. Germline lookup yields CDR1 SEHNR and CDR2 FQNEAQ (reference sequence). In DNA form, the CDR3 reads TGTGCCAGCAGCTTAATCGGGAGGGCCACCGAGCAGTACTTC. This translates into CASSLIGRATEQYF. Variable domain in full (rest from reference TRBV7-9 and TRBJ2-7): DTGVSQNPRHKITKRGQNVTFRCDPISEHNRLYWYRQTLGQGPEFLTYFQNEAQLEKSRLLSDRFSAERPKGSFSTLEIQRTEQGDSAMYLCASSLIGRATEQYFGPGTRLTVT.

Many counts were recorded for this clone. This sequence joins TRBV6-6 and TRBJ2-3; possible D gene TRBD2, 6 bases. Trimming removed 6 bases at V and 3 bases at J, with 13 bases between. Germline V gene sequence: CDR1 MNHNY, CDR2 SVGAGI (reference sequence). The CDR3 sequence is 14 residues long. The CDR3 region has the DNA TGTGCCAGCAGGGGGGACTCTGAAACAGATACGCAGTATTTT. Translating gives CASRGDSETDTQYF.

This chain connects TRBV27 to TRBJ1-2, with a weak D call TRBD1 (6 bases). The germline V gene has CDR1 MNHEY and CDR2 SMNVEV (reference sequence). Trimming left V 5 bases short and J 4 bases short, with 26 bases between. This CDR3 is 18 amino acids long. This CDR3 is CASSNRTGFTQSSYGYTF. The DNA of the CDR3 is TGTGCCAGCAGTAATAGAACAGGGTTCACCCAATCATCCTATGGCTACACCTTC.

The CDR3 coding sequence is TGTGCCAGCAGCTTAGAGGTGGACAGGGGCTATCACTTTTACAATGAGCAGTTCTTC. Amino acids: CASSLEVDRGYHFYNEQFF. The V call is TRBV7-9, the J call TRBJ2-1; 9 bases align to TRBD1. Germline V gene data show CDR1 as SEHNR and CDR2 as FQNEAQ (reference sequence). V shed 1 base and J 4 bases; nucleotides not matched to a gene: 14. The CDR3 sequence is 19 residues long.

The chain combines TRBV28 with TRBJ2-1; tentative D call: TRBD1 (6 bases). The V gene lost 2 bases and the J gene lost 4 bases, with 15 bases spanning the gap. The CDR3 length is 16 residues. Germline CDR1 and CDR2: MDHEN and SYDVKM. The CDR3 reads CASSLRISRGYNEQFF. The CDR3 DNA reads TGTGCCAGCAGTTTAAGAATCAGCAGGGGATACAATGAGCAGTTCTTC.

The sample holds one count of this clone. The chain links TRBV2 to TRBJ2-5; D possibly corresponds to TRBD2 (6 bases). V lost 5 bases to trimming and J lost 2 bases, with 15 bases between them. In germline, CDR1 is SNHLY, CDR2 FYNNEI. The CDR3 covers 15 residues. CDR3 in DNA: TGTGCCAGCAGTCTCCACCGGGACTCTCAAGAGACCCAGTACTTC. The encoded protein is CASSLHRDSQETQYF.

The chain carries TRBV2 and TRBJ2-7; possible D gene TRBD2, 5 bases. The CDR3 is 16 residues long. CDR1 is SNHLY and CDR2 is FYNNEI in the germline V gene. V lost 2 bases to trimming and J lost 0 bases, with 14 bases between them. Here the CDR3 DNA reads TGTGCCAGCAGTGAATCCCCGGGAAAAGTCTCCTACGAGCAGTACTTC. This translates into CASSESPGKVSYEQYF.

The chain recombines TRBV28 with TRBJ2-7; D call uncertain. Germline V gives CDR1 MDHEN, CDR2 SYDVKM. The V gene lost 10 bases and the J gene lost 4 bases, with 26 bases spanning the gap. CDR3 length: 16 residues. CDR3 nucleotides: TGTGCCATCCCACCTTTGGGCCCGCATCGGCGATACGAGCAGTACTTC. This sequence encodes CAIPPLGPHRRYEQYF. Variable domain in full (rest from reference TRBV28 and TRBJ2-7): DVKVTQSSRYLVKRTGEKVFLECVQDMDHENMFWYRQDPGLGLRLIYFSYDVKMKEKGDIPEGYSVSREKKERFSLILESASTNQTSMYLCAIPPLGPHRRYEQYFGPGTRLTVT.

CDR3 in amino acids: CASSQGTNYEQYF. CDR3 sequence (DNA): TGCGCCAGCAGCCAAGGGACAAATTACGAGCAGTACTTC. V usage is TRBV4-1 and J usage is TRBJ2-5, with D tentatively TRBD1 (5 bases). The assigned J gene may be wrong: the sequence end matches TRBJ2-7 better. The CDR3 is 13 amino acids. The germline V gene has CDR1 MGHRA and CDR2 YSYEKL.

V and J are TRBV11-2 and TRBJ1-2, with D tentatively TRBD1 (5 bases). V was trimmed by 5 bases and J by 8 bases, leaving 12 bases between them. This CDR3 is built from 12 residues. Per germline, CDR1 SGHAT and CDR2 FQNNGV. The chain's CDR3 is CASSPTRGGYTF. The CDR3 bases are TGTGCCAGCAGCCCCACGCGGGGCGGCTACACCTTC.

The rearrangement links TRBV4-1 to TRBJ1-2, with D perhaps TRBD1 (5 bases). CDR1 and CDR2 from the germline V gene are MGHRA and YSYEKL. The CDR3 sequence is 14 residues long. V gave up 1 base and J gave up 4 bases, with 10 bases separating them. CDR3 in DNA: TGCGCCAGCAGCCAAGTGACAGAACTCTATGGCTACACCTTC. Protein product: CASSQVTELYGYTF.

The V call is TRBV4-1, the J call TRBJ2-7; D is unclear. In germline, CDR1 is MGHRA, CDR2 YSYEKL. The V end lost 2 bases, the J end lost 0 bases, and 11 bases lay between the germline ends. CDR3 length: 15 residues. For the CDR3, the DNA is TGCGCCAGCAGCCAACCGACATCGGCCTCCTACGAGCAGTACTTC. This codes for CASSQPTSASYEQYF.